This T cell receptor (beta chain) was sequenced during a study of CD8 T cells in Susac syndrome. Study-wide results and limits: The study acknowledged a relatively small number of individuals in its TCR sequencing and HLA analysis.

This CDR3 region has 14 residues. V lost 6 bases and J lost 5; bases outside the gene matches: 7. From blood CD8+ and CD4+ T cells, the TCR beta chain was sequenced. Negative isolation was applied to CD8+ and CD4+ T cells, and FACS enrichment was applied to TEMRA cells. RNA was extracted with the RNeasy kit, and a quantity of about 0.45 to 1 ug was reverse transcribed using random hexamers. The amplification used immunoSEQ multiplex PCR on TCR beta CDR3; it spanned 54 Vbeta and 13 Jbeta. TCRdb re-called the immunoSEQ multiplex PCR reads with MiXCR, one entry per CDR3 protein. The sample contains more than 250,000 distinct CDR3 sequences, 92% of which appear only once. Remarks on this clonotype: Its antigen is still unknown.

This chain uses TRBV12-3 or TRBV12-4 with TRBJ2-5, with 9 bases matching TRBD1. The material sequenced was CD4+ T cells from PBMCs. This clonotype was sampled from a human donor with multiple sclerosis. The CDR3 region is CASSPTGGWETQYF. CDR3 DNA sequence: TGTGCCAGCAGCCCAACAGGGGGCTGGGAGACCCAGTACTTC.